Shown below are 5 T cell receptor beta chains from a single sample sequenced in a study of blood T cells in healthy people across ages. A sample-barcoded 5' primer and a J-beta primer mix were used in a second PCR of about 7 to 12 cycles. TCRdb re-analysed the 5' RACE reads in MiXCR, keeping a single row per CDR3 protein. The sample lists around 1,000,000 distinct CDR3 sequences; 35% to 45% were seen once. The sample consisted of blood. These receptors were collected from a man younger than 35 in good health.

Only a few counts were recorded for this clonotype. The CDR3, as DNA: TGCAGCGTTGAACCAGGGGGACATGAGCAGTACTTC. Residues: CSVEPGGHEQYF. The chain combines TRBV29-1 with TRBJ2-1, with 7 bases aligning to TRBD1. The DNA end lines up better with TRBJ2-7; the J call may be wrong. The CDR3 loop spans 12 amino acids. The germline V gene encodes CDR1 SQVTM and CDR2 ANQGSEA.

This clonotype was counted a few times. The chain recombines TRBV4-3 with TRBJ2-3; D possibly corresponds to TRBD1 (6 bases). Trimming stripped 1 base from V and 6 bases from J, with 14 bases between. This CDR3 has 15 residues. Germline V lookup: CDR1 LGHNA, CDR2 YSLEER. DNA of the CDR3: TGCGCCAGCAGCCAAGTGTCAGGGGAGATGGATACGCAGTATTTT. As protein: CASSQVSGEMDTQYF.

CDR3 residues: CASSTLQALYNEQFF. CDR3 sequence (DNA): TGTGCCAGCAGTACACTCCAGGCATTATACAATGAGCAGTTCTTC. This chain connects TRBV2 to TRBJ2-1; D call uncertain. CDR1 SNHLY and CDR2 FYNNEI come from the germline V gene. CDR3 length equals 15 residues. V was trimmed by 5 bases and J by 4 bases, leaving 15 bases between them.

V gene TRBV7-9 combines with J gene TRBJ2-5, with D hard to call. The CDR3 sequence is 15 residues long. The ends were cut back, 4 bases at V and 1 base at J, with 13 bases in the middle. From germline, CDR1 is SEHNR and CDR2 FQNEAQ (reference sequence). The CDR3 spells CASSYEQHSQETQYF. The DNA of the CDR3 is TGTGCCAGCAGCTATGAACAGCATTCCCAAGAGACCCAGTACTTC.

Regarding this clonotype: A single base separates this from a much larger clone, so it may be a read error. The chain combines TRBV5-1 with TRBJ2-5; 8 positions agree with TRBD1. In germline, CDR1 is SGHRS, CDR2 YFSETQ. The ends lost 3 bases at V and 11 bases at J; junction bases unmatched: 12. This CDR3 is 14 amino acids long. The CDR3 protein is CASSSGQGYNEQYF. DNA for the CDR3: TGCGCCAGCAGCTCCGGACAGGGCTACAATGAGCAGTACTTC.